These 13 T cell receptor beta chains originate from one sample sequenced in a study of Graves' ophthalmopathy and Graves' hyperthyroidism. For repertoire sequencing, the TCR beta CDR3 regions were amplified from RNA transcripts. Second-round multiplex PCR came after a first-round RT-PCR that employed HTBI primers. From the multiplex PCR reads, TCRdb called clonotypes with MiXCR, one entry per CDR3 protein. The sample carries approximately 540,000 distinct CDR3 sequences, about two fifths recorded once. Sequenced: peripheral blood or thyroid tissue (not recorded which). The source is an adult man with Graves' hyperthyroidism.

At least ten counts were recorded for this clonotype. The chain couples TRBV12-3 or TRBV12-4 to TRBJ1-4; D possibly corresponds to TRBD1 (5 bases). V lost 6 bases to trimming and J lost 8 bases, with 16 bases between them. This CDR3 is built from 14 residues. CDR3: CASSPEGAREKLFF. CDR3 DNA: TGTGCCAGCAGCCCGGAAGGGGCTAGGGAAAAACTGTTTTTT.

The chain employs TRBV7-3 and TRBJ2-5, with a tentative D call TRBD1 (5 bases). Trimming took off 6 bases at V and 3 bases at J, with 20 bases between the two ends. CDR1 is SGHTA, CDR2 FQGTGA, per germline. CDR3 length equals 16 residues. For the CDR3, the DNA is TGTGCCAGCAGTACCGGCCTCGACGACAGAGAAGAGACCCAGTACTTC. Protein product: CASSTGLDDREETQYF.

The CDR3: CATSRATVTQYF. CDR3 nucleotides: TGTGCCACCAGCAGAGCTACGGTTACGCAGTATTTT. The genes are TRBV15 and TRBJ2-3, with D unclear. Trimming removed 1 base from V and 8 bases from J, with 7 bases in between. The CDR3 is made up of 12 amino acids. CDR1 and CDR2 from the germline V gene are LNHNV and YYDKDF (reference sequence).

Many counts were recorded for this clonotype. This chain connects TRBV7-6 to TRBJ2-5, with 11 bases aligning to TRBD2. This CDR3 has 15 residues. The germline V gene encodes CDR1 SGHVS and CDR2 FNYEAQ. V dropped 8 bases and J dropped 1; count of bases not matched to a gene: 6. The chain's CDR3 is CASGLAGGVQETQYF. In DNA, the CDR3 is TGTGCCAGCGGACTAGCGGGCGGCGTCCAAGAGACCCAGTACTTC.

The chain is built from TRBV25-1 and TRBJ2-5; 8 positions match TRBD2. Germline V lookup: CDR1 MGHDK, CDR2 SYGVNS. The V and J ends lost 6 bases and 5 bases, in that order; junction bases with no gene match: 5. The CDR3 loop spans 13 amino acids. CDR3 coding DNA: TGTGCCAGCAGCTCAGCGGGGGAGGAGACCCAGTACTTC. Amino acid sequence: CASSSAGEETQYF.

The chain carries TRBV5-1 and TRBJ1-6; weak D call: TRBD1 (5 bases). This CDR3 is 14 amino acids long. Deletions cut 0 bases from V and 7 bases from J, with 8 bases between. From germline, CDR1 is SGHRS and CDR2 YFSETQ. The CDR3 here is CASSLDGGNSPLHF. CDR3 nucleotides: TGCGCCAGCAGCTTGGATGGGGGGAATTCACCCCTCCACTTT.

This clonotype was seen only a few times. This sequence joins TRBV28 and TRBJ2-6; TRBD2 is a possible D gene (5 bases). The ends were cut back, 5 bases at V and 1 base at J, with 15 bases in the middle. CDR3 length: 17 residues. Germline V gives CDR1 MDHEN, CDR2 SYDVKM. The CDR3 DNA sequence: TGTGCCAGCAGTCGGGGTAGGGCTCAGTCTGGGGCCAACGTCCTGACTTTC. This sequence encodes CASSRGRAQSGANVLTF.

The DNA of the CDR3 is TGTGCCAGCAGCCATTGGACAGGGACCCACGAGCAGTACTTC. Translation gives CASSHWTGTHEQYF. The chain couples TRBV3-1 to TRBJ2-7; 8 positions match TRBD1. The germline V gene encodes CDR1 LGHDT and CDR2 YNNKEL (reference sequence). After removal of 3 bases from V and 5 bases from J, the junction contained 6 bases not matched to a gene. The CDR3 totals 14 residues.

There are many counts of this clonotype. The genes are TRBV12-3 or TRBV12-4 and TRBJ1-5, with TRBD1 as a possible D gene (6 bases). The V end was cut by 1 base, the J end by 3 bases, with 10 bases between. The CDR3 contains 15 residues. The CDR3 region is CASSLVGANNQPQHF. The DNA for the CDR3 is TGTGCCAGCAGTTTAGTGGGGGCTAACAATCAGCCCCAGCATTTT.

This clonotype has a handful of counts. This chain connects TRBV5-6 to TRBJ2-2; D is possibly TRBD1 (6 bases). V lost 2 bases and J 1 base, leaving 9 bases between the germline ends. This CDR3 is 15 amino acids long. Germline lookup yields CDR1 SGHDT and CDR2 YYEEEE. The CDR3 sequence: CASSFGRGNTGELFF. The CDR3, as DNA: TGTGCCAGCAGCTTTGGCAGGGGGAACACCGGGGAGCTGTTTTTT.

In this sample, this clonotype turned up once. The CDR3 spells CATSSPGGSTKTQYF. As DNA, the CDR3 is TGTGCCACCAGCAGTCCCGGCGGGAGTACGAAGACCCAGTACTTC. V and J are TRBV15 and TRBJ2-5, with TRBD2 matching over 7 bases. Germline V gene sequence: CDR1 LNHNV, CDR2 YYDKDF (reference sequence). The CDR3 length is 15 residues. The junction had 10 bases not matched to a gene; V was cut back by 3 bases and J by 6 bases.

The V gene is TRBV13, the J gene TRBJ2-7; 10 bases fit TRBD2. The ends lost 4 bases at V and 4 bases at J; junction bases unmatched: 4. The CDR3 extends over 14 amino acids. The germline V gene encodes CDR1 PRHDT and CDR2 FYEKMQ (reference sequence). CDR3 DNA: TGTGCCAGCAGCTCACGGACTAGCGGATACGAGCAGTACTTC. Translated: CASSSRTSGYEQYF.

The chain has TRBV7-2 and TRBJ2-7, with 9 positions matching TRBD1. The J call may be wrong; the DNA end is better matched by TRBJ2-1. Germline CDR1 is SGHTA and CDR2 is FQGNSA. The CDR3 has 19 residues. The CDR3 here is CASSSLRGVGQGIRNEQFF. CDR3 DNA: TGTGCCAGCAGCTCCCTCCGGGGAGTAGGACAGGGGATAAGAAATGAGCAGTTCTTC.